This T cell receptor beta chain was recorded in a study of memory CD4+ T cells and cytomegalovirus serostatus. The germline gives CDR1 MNHNY, CDR2 SVGAGI (reference sequence). Trimming took 3 bases from V and 9 from J, leaving 9 bases between them. The CDR3 totals 12 residues. This table comes from immunoSEQ multiplex PCR, and its TCRdb copy is limited to in-frame clones, with some not included. The sample lists some 57,000 clones, roughly 80% seen once, with about 0.86% in the top ten. Single viable CD3+CD4+CD8-CD45RO+ cells were sorted as the memory CD4+ T cells. The receptor's source is an adult in good health and CMV-seronegative. The V gene is TRBV6-6, the J gene TRBJ2-1; D not certain. Sequences were obtained from memory CD4+ T cells from blood. CDR3 sequence (DNA): TGTGCCAGCAGTTATTCCGCGAGTGAGCAGTTCTTC. This gives the protein CASSYSASEQFF.